A selection of T cell receptor beta chains follows, all from one sample in a study of CD4 T cells in lung cancer. TCRdb's copy holds only in-frame clones and misses some; the assay was immunoSEQ multiplex PCR. The sample records around 4,800 clones, roughly 74% being singletons. Material for sequencing was lung tumor tissue. These receptors all come from a man in his fifties or sixties with non-small cell lung cancer. The CDR3 runs from the conserved cysteine through the conserved F or W. A D gene is named only where the DNA matches it firmly. Clone size appears in some rows only: once, few, many, or a class for an expanded clone.

abundance	d_gene	j_gene	len	v_gene	CDR3aa	CDR3nt
.	.	TRBJ2-3	14	TRBV4-2	CASVGGNPTDTQYF	TGTGCCAGCGTGGGAGGAAACCCCACAGATACGCAGTATTTT
.	.	TRBJ2-5	14	TRBV5-4	CASSLAGVGETQYF	TGTGCCAGCAGCTTGGCAGGGGTAGGAGAGACCCAGTACTTC
.	TRBD1	TRBJ1-4	16	TRBV28	CASSLSRTGGREKLFF	TGTGCCAGCAGTTTATCCCGGACAGGGGGCCGAGAAAAACTGTTTTTT
.	TRBD2	TRBJ2-2	16	TRBV7-3	CASSPGLAGMAGELFF	TGTGCCAGCAGCCCGGGACTAGCGGGGATGGCCGGGGAGCTGTTTTTT
.	.	TRBJ2-5	15	TRBV5-1	CASSLGLGSTETQYF	TGCGCCAGCAGCTTGGGGCTCGGGAGTACAGAGACCCAGTACTTC
.	.	TRBJ1-6	16	TRBV7-2	CASSLWGGSYNSPLHF	TGTGCCAGCAGCTTATGGGGGGGCTCCTATAATTCACCCCTCCACTTT
.	.	TRBJ1-2	15	TRBV19	CASSIEILRDYGYTF	TGTGCCAGTAGTATCGAAATTTTAAGAGACTATGGCTACACCTTC
.	.	TRBJ1-1	14	TRBV6-6	CASSFRGVDSEAFF	TGTGCCAGCAGTTTCAGGGGTGTGGATTCTGAAGCTTTCTTT
few	.	TRBJ1-3	13	TRBV7-6	CASSLGEGNTIYF	TGTGCCAGCAGCTTAGGGGAGGGGAACACCATATATTTT
.	.	TRBJ1-1	15	TRBV5-6	CASSLGSIWDTEAFF	TGTGCCAGCAGCTTGGGGAGTATTTGGGACACTGAAGCTTTCTTT
.	TRBD1	TRBJ2-3	14	TRBV10-3	CAISPGGRGDTQYF	TGTGCCATCAGCCCAGGGGGACGGGGAGATACGCAGTATTTT
.	TRBD1	TRBJ1-4	17	TRBV10-3	CAISDARGQGLKEKLFF	TGTGCCATCAGTGACGCTCGAGGACAGGGTTTGAAGGAAAAACTGTTTTTT
.	.	TRBJ2-5	15	TRBV28	CASRSEDGGPETQYF	TGTGCCAGCAGGTCGGAGGACGGCGGTCCGGAGACCCAGTACTTC
.	.	TRBJ2-3	11	TRBV6-6	CASRRSDTQYF	TGTGCCAGCAGGAGGTCAGATACGCAGTATTTT
.	.	TRBJ1-4	14	TRBV28	CASSLPGGGEKLFF	TGTGCCAGCAGTTTACCCGGGGGAGGTGAAAAACTGTTTTTT
few	TRBD2	TRBJ2-1	15	TRBV6-4	CASSEASGSGNEQFF	TGTGCCAGCAGTGAGGCTAGCGGGAGTGGGAATGAGCAGTTCTTC
few	TRBD2	TRBJ2-5	14	TRBV27	CASREAGVSETQYF	TGTGCCAGCAGGGAGGCGGGAGTCTCGGAGACCCAGTACTTC
.	.	TRBJ1-4	13	TRBV6-5	CASSYRHNEKLFF	TGTGCCAGCAGTTACAGACATAATGAAAAACTGTTTTTT
.	.	TRBJ2-1	15	TRBV6-5	CASSYQGPSLNEQFF	TGTGCCAGCAGTTACCAGGGGCCTTCCCTCAATGAGCAGTTCTTC
few	.	TRBJ2-7	11	TRBV29-1	CSAQGGYEQYF	TGCAGCGCCCAGGGGGGCTACGAGCAGTACTTC
few	TRBD1	TRBJ1-5	14	TRBV6-6	CASSDRDGTRPQHF	TGTGCCAGCAGTGACAGGGACGGGACGAGGCCCCAGCATTTT
.	.	TRBJ1-1	13	TRBV6-5	CASNRGANTEAFF	TGTGCCAGCAATAGAGGCGCGAACACTGAAGCTTTCTTT
.	.	TRBJ1-2	13	TRBV29-1	CSVDGDTGYGYTF	TGCAGCGTTGATGGGGACACCGGCTATGGCTACACCTTC
.	.	TRBJ2-3	16	TRBV29-1	CSVIPSSGPSTDTQYF	TGCAGCGTAATCCCCTCCAGCGGCCCTAGCACAGATACGCAGTATTTT
.	TRBD1	TRBJ1-3	17	TRBV28	CASRNQRGTGAGNTIYF	TGTGCCAGCAGAAATCAAAGGGGGACAGGCGCCGGAAACACCATATATTTT
.	TRBD1	TRBJ1-2	16	TRBV6-5	CASSYLRTGGGYGYTF	TGTGCCAGCAGTTACCTGCGGACAGGGGGCGGCTATGGCTACACCTTC